This TCR beta chain was recorded in a study of blood T cells in healthy people across ages. Total RNA was isolated from each sample in quantities of at least 6 micrograms. Primed by a sample-barcoded 5' primer and a J-beta primer mix, a second PCR proceeded for about 6 to 12 cycles. A single record per CDR3 protein comes from TCRdb applying MiXCR to the 5' RACE reads. The sample consists of around 2 million distinct CDR3 sequences, 30% to 40% of them appearing once. Study-level findings and limits: Getting older went along with TCR beta diversity per million T cells dropping roughly linearly.

Note on this clonotype: Its matching antigen is unknown.

This receptor was taken from a human donor in good health. The sequenced sample was blood.

CDR3 nucleotides: TGCAGTGCTAGAGATCACGGGGGCCCCACTGAAGCTTTCTTT. Its translation is CSARDHGGPTEAFF. The chain combines TRBV20-1 with TRBJ1-1; D is possibly TRBD1 (6 bases). The germline V gene encodes CDR1 DFQATT and CDR2 SNEGSKA (reference sequence). This CDR3 is 14 amino acids long. Trimming left V 0 bases short and J 4 bases short, with 12 bases between.